Listed below are T cell receptor beta chains from one sample, sequenced in a study of T-cell memory formation after mild COVID-19. TCRdb called the 5' RACE reads again in MiXCR, with one record for every CDR3 protein. The table lists approximately 490,000 distinct CDR3 sequences, roughly 21% of them singletons. Sequences were obtained from PBMCs or a T cell subset sorted from them (not recorded which). These receptors all come from an adult woman who had mild COVID-19 (a few samples of this study predate the infection). Cell type and time point are not known. CDR3s include the opening cysteine and the closing phenylalanine or tryptophan. D genes are given only for firm matches. Rows may omit the clone size; those that give it use once, few, many or a size class.

V: TRBV27
D: -
J: TRBJ2-1
size: -
DNA: TGTGCCAGCACCCCCTGGGGCGGTTACAATGAGCAGTTCTTC
CDR3: CASTPWGGYNEQFF

V: TRBV24-1
D: TRBD2
J: TRBJ2-3
size: -
DNA: TGTGCCACCAGTGAACATAGACTAGCAAAGGCCACAGATACGCAGTATTTT
CDR3: CATSEHRLAKATDTQYF

V: TRBV29-1
D: -
J: TRBJ2-3
size: -
DNA: TGCAGCGTTGAAGTACGGTGGGAAAGCACAGATACGCAGTATTTT
CDR3: CSVEVRWESTDTQYF

V: TRBV13
D: TRBD2
J: TRBJ2-1
size: -
DNA: TGTGCCAGCAGCTTAGATGAGACGGAGGGACTAGCGGGGAACAATGAGCAGTTCTTC
CDR3: CASSLDETEGLAGNNEQFF

V: TRBV5-1
D: -
J: TRBJ1-1
size: few
DNA: TGCGCCAGCAGCTTTTGGGGCGGGGGATATGGCGGCACTGAAGCTTTCTTT
CDR3: CASSFWGGGYGGTEAFF

V: TRBV12-3/TRBV12-4
D: -
J: TRBJ2-7
size: -
DNA: TGTGCCAGCAGCCCAGGTTTAGAGCAGTACTTC
CDR3: CASSPGLEQYF

V: TRBV2
D: -
J: TRBJ2-7
size: -
DNA: TGTGCCAGCAGTGTCCGTGCCGAGCAGTACTTC
CDR3: CASSVRAEQYF

V: TRBV11-3
D: -
J: TRBJ2-2
size: -
DNA: TGTGCCAGCAGCTACATCAACACCGGGGAGCTGTTTTTT
CDR3: CASSYINTGELFF

V: TRBV24-1
D: TRBD1
J: TRBJ1-1
size: -
DNA: TGTGCCACCAGACCGGGACAGGGTCATGGGGCCACTGAAGCTTTCTTT
CDR3: CATRPGQGHGATEAFF

V: TRBV5-4
D: -
J: TRBJ2-7
size: few
DNA: TGTGCCAGCAGCTTGGGAGGCACAATGAGCTCCTACGAGCAGTACTTC
CDR3: CASSLGGTMSSYEQYF

V: TRBV25-1
D: -
J: TRBJ2-5
size: -
DNA: TGTGCCAGCAGGGCGCAAGAGACCCAGTACTTC
CDR3: CASRAQETQYF

V: TRBV5-1
D: -
J: TRBJ2-7
size: -
DNA: TGCGCCAGCAGCGGAATAAGCGGGTCCTCCTACGAGCAGTACTTC
CDR3: CASSGISGSSYEQYF

V: TRBV11-2
D: -
J: TRBJ2-1
size: few
DNA: TGTGCCAGCAGCTTTTTGGACAGTGGCGTCAATGAGCAGTTCTTC
CDR3: CASSFLDSGVNEQFF

V: TRBV6-5
D: TRBD1
J: TRBJ1-1
size: few
DNA: TGTGCCAGCAGTCGTCACAGGGGCCTCACTGAAGCTTTCTTT
CDR3: CASSRHRGLTEAFF

V: TRBV12-3/TRBV12-4
D: -
J: TRBJ2-1
size: once
DNA: TGTGCCAGCGCCAGATACAATGAGCAGTTCTTC
CDR3: CASARYNEQFF

V: TRBV7-2
D: -
J: TRBJ2-2
size: many
DNA: TGTGCCAGCAGCCCTCGACCGCAGAACACCGGGGAGCTGTTTTTT
CDR3: CASSPRPQNTGELFF

V: TRBV20-1
D: -
J: TRBJ2-5
size: -
DNA: TGCAGTGCTAGCGGGAGTTCGGAGACCCAGTACTTC
CDR3: CSASGSSETQYF

V: TRBV6-1
D: -
J: TRBJ2-5
size: many
DNA: TGTGCCAGCAGGAAGGGACGGATGGTGGAGACCCAGTACTTC
CDR3: CASRKGRMVETQYF

V: TRBV6-6
D: TRBD1
J: TRBJ1-1
size: few
DNA: TGTGCCAGCAAGACAGGGGTTGGGAACACTGAAGCTTTCTTT
CDR3: CASKTGVGNTEAFF

V: TRBV5-6
D: -
J: TRBJ2-5
size: -
DNA: TGTGCCAGCAGCGCCGGGCCCAGAGGAGAGACCCAGTACTTC
CDR3: CASSAGPRGETQYF

V: TRBV7-2
D: -
J: TRBJ2-7
size: few
DNA: TGTGCCAGCAGCTTAGGGCTAGCTTCGGGGGAGCAGTACTTC
CDR3: CASSLGLASGEQYF

V: TRBV19
D: -
J: TRBJ2-1
size: -
DNA: TGTGCCAGTAGTATATTAGAGGGACGAAATGAGCAGTTCTTC
CDR3: CASSILEGRNEQFF

V: TRBV6-5
D: TRBD1
J: TRBJ2-7
size: few
DNA: TGTGCCAGCAGTATTGGACAGGGAGGCGACGAGCAGTACTTC
CDR3: CASSIGQGGDEQYF

V: TRBV3-1
D: -
J: TRBJ1-1
size: -
DNA: TGTGCCAGCAGCCGGCGGGGGAACACTGAAGCTTTCTTT
CDR3: CASSRRGNTEAFF

V: TRBV24-1
D: TRBD2
J: TRBJ2-5
size: -
DNA: TGTGCCACCAGTGAACTAGCGTGGGAGACCCAGTACTTC
CDR3: CATSELAWETQYF

V: TRBV6-5
D: -
J: TRBJ1-2
size: -
DNA: TGTGCCAGCAGTTACAACATACACTATGGCTACACCTTC
CDR3: CASSYNIHYGYTF

V: TRBV12-3/TRBV12-4
D: TRBD1
J: TRBJ2-5
size: -
DNA: TGTGCCAGCAGCACAGGGGACGAGACCCAGTACTTC
CDR3: CASSTGDETQYF